This T cell receptor (beta chain) is drawn from a study of blood T cell repertoires in COVID-19. Study as a whole: Researchers got acute and convalescent COVID-19 samples from the United States, Italy and Spain. PBMCs, B-cell-depleted T cells, or T cells provided the cDNA or gDNA that made up the material.

Seattle's enrolled individuals joined amid active infection and were then monitored longitudinally. Unmatched junction bases numbered 3, after V lost 3 bases and J lost 2 bases. Germline CDR1 is SGHTA and CDR2 is FQGTGA. The CDR3 has 14 residues. Original handling: Estimation of nucleated cell counts relied on the amplification of reference gene primers. The assay was immunoSEQ multiplex PCR, and TCRdb's table has in-frame clones only and misses some. Clone size and V and J calls were adopted from that table, with D and trimming inferred from the DNA. The sample yields roughly 250,000 clones, 80% to 95% seen once.

The sequence was collected from a man in his thirties or forties with COVID-19, enrolled during active disease. Sequenced: peripheral blood. This chain links TRBV7-3 with TRBJ2-5; 7 nucleotides align to TRBD1. The CDR3 here is CASSLTGQQETQYF. The CDR3 region has the DNA TGTGCCAGCAGCTTGACGGGACAGCAAGAGACCCAGTACTTC.